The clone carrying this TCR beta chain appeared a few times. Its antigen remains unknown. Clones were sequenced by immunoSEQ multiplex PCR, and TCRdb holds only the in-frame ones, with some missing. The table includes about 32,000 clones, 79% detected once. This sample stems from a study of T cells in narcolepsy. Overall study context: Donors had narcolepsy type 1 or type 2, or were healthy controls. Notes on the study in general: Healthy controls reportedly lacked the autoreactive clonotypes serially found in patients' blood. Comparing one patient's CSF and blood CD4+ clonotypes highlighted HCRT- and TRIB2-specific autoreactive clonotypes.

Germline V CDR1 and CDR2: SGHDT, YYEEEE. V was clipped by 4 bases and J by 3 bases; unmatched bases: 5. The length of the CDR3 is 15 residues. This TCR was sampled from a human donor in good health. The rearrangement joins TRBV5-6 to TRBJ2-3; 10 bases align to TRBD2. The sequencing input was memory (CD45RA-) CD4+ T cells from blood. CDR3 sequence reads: CASSHSGRATDTQYF. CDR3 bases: TGTGCCAGCAGCCACAGCGGGAGGGCGACAGATACGCAGTATTTT.